This T cell receptor (beta chain) emerged from a study of blood T cell repertoires in COVID-19. The authors' processing: For nucleated cells, counts were estimated from reference gene primer amplification. Here immunoSEQ multiplex PCR was the method, and the copy in TCRdb shows in-frame clones only, minus some. That table gives V, J and clone size, and the DNA gave D and trimming. The data show 55,000 to 75,000 clones, with 70% to 85% seen just once and roughly 16% held by the top ten. Between the trimmed V and J ends, which lost 6 bases and 2 bases, there was a span of 10 bases. This CDR3 contains 14 residues. The germline V gene has CDR1 MNHEY and CDR2 SVGAGI.

The receptor comes from a man aged 80 or over with active COVID-19. The chain employs TRBV6-5 and TRBJ2-2; a weak D match, TRBD2 (5 bases). The specimen was peripheral blood. CDR3 residues: CASREAVNTGELFF. The CDR3 region has the DNA TGTGCCAGCAGGGAGGCAGTAAACACCGGGGAGCTGTTTTTT.